This entry features one T cell receptor (beta chain) sequence. Its cognate antigen is unknown. The data belong to a study of cytomegalovirus exposure and HLA in healthy donors. Whole-study context: An early data release held tens of millions of unique TCRs from HLA-typed donors.

The PCR made use of 60 Vbeta and 13 Jbeta primers. Using immunoSEQ multiplex PCR, the repertoire was profiled, and TCRdb retains in-frame clones only, with some absent. Of 150,000 to 200,000 clones listed, over 70% were seen once; the top ten hold less than 0.65%. General study results and limits: An analysis done earlier found most TCR beta V segments productive about 90% or about 30% of the time. Using the classifier, cytomegalovirus status was reportedly diagnosed with high specificity and sensitivity.

Germline V gene lookup returns CDR1 SGHAT and CDR2 FQNNGV. CDR3 length equals 15 residues. Trimming took off 4 bases at V and 5 bases at J, with 14 bases between the two ends. The sequenced sample was PBMCs. The chain carries TRBV11-2 and TRBJ2-2; D may be TRBD1 (6 bases). This clonotype was sampled from a woman in her 50s in good health and CMV-seronegative. The CDR3 is CASSSFLGGTGELFF. The CDR3 DNA sequence: TGTGCCAGCAGCTCGTTTTTAGGGGGTACCGGGGAGCTGTTTTTT.